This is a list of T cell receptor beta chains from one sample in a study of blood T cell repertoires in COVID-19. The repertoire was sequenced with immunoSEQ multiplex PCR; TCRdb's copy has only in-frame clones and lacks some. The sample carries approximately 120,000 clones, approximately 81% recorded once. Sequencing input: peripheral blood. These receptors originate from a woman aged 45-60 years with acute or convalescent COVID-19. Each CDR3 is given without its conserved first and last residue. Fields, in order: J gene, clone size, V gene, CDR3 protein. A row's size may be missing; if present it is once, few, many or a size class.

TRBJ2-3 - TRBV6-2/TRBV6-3 ASSYYHRNTDTQY
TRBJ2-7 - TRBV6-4 ASSDSRTDYEQY
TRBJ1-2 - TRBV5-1 ASSLGQGPYGYT
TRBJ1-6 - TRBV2 ASSEGGQASSYNSPLH
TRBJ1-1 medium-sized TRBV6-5 ASSYRGQGEAF
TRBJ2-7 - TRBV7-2 ASSLEWTSGVSSYEQY
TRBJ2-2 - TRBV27 ASSKGLSEYTGELF
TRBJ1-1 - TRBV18 ASSSFGGTEAF
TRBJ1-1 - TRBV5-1 ASSLLGQGNTEAF
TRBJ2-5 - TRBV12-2 ASRQWTEQETQY
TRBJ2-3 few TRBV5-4 ASRVGTSEDTQY
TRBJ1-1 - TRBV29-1 SVEDGTPNTEAF
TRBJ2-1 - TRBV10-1 ASSDNHGQGYLKLRNEQF
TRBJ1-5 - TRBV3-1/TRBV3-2 ASSQDSNRRPQH
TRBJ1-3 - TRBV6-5 ASRAGFSGNTIY
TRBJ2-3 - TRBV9 ASSPDTFSTDTQY
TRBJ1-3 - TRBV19 ASSIRGLSGNTIY
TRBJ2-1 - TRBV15 ATSRGTGTSGSRSYNEQF
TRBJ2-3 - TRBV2 ASSALAGVTDTQY
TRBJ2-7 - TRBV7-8 ASSLRGLYEQY
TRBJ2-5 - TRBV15 ATSRGGLAGGGQETQY
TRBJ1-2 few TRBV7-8 ASSHSGTGYGYT
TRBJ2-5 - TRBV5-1 ASSLVPVYHQY
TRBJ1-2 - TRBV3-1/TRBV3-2 ASSQQGGNYGYT
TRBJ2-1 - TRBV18 ASSSGDRGHNEQF
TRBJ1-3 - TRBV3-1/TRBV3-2 ASSQFIGNTIY
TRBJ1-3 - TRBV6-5 ASRVAGGAVDTIY